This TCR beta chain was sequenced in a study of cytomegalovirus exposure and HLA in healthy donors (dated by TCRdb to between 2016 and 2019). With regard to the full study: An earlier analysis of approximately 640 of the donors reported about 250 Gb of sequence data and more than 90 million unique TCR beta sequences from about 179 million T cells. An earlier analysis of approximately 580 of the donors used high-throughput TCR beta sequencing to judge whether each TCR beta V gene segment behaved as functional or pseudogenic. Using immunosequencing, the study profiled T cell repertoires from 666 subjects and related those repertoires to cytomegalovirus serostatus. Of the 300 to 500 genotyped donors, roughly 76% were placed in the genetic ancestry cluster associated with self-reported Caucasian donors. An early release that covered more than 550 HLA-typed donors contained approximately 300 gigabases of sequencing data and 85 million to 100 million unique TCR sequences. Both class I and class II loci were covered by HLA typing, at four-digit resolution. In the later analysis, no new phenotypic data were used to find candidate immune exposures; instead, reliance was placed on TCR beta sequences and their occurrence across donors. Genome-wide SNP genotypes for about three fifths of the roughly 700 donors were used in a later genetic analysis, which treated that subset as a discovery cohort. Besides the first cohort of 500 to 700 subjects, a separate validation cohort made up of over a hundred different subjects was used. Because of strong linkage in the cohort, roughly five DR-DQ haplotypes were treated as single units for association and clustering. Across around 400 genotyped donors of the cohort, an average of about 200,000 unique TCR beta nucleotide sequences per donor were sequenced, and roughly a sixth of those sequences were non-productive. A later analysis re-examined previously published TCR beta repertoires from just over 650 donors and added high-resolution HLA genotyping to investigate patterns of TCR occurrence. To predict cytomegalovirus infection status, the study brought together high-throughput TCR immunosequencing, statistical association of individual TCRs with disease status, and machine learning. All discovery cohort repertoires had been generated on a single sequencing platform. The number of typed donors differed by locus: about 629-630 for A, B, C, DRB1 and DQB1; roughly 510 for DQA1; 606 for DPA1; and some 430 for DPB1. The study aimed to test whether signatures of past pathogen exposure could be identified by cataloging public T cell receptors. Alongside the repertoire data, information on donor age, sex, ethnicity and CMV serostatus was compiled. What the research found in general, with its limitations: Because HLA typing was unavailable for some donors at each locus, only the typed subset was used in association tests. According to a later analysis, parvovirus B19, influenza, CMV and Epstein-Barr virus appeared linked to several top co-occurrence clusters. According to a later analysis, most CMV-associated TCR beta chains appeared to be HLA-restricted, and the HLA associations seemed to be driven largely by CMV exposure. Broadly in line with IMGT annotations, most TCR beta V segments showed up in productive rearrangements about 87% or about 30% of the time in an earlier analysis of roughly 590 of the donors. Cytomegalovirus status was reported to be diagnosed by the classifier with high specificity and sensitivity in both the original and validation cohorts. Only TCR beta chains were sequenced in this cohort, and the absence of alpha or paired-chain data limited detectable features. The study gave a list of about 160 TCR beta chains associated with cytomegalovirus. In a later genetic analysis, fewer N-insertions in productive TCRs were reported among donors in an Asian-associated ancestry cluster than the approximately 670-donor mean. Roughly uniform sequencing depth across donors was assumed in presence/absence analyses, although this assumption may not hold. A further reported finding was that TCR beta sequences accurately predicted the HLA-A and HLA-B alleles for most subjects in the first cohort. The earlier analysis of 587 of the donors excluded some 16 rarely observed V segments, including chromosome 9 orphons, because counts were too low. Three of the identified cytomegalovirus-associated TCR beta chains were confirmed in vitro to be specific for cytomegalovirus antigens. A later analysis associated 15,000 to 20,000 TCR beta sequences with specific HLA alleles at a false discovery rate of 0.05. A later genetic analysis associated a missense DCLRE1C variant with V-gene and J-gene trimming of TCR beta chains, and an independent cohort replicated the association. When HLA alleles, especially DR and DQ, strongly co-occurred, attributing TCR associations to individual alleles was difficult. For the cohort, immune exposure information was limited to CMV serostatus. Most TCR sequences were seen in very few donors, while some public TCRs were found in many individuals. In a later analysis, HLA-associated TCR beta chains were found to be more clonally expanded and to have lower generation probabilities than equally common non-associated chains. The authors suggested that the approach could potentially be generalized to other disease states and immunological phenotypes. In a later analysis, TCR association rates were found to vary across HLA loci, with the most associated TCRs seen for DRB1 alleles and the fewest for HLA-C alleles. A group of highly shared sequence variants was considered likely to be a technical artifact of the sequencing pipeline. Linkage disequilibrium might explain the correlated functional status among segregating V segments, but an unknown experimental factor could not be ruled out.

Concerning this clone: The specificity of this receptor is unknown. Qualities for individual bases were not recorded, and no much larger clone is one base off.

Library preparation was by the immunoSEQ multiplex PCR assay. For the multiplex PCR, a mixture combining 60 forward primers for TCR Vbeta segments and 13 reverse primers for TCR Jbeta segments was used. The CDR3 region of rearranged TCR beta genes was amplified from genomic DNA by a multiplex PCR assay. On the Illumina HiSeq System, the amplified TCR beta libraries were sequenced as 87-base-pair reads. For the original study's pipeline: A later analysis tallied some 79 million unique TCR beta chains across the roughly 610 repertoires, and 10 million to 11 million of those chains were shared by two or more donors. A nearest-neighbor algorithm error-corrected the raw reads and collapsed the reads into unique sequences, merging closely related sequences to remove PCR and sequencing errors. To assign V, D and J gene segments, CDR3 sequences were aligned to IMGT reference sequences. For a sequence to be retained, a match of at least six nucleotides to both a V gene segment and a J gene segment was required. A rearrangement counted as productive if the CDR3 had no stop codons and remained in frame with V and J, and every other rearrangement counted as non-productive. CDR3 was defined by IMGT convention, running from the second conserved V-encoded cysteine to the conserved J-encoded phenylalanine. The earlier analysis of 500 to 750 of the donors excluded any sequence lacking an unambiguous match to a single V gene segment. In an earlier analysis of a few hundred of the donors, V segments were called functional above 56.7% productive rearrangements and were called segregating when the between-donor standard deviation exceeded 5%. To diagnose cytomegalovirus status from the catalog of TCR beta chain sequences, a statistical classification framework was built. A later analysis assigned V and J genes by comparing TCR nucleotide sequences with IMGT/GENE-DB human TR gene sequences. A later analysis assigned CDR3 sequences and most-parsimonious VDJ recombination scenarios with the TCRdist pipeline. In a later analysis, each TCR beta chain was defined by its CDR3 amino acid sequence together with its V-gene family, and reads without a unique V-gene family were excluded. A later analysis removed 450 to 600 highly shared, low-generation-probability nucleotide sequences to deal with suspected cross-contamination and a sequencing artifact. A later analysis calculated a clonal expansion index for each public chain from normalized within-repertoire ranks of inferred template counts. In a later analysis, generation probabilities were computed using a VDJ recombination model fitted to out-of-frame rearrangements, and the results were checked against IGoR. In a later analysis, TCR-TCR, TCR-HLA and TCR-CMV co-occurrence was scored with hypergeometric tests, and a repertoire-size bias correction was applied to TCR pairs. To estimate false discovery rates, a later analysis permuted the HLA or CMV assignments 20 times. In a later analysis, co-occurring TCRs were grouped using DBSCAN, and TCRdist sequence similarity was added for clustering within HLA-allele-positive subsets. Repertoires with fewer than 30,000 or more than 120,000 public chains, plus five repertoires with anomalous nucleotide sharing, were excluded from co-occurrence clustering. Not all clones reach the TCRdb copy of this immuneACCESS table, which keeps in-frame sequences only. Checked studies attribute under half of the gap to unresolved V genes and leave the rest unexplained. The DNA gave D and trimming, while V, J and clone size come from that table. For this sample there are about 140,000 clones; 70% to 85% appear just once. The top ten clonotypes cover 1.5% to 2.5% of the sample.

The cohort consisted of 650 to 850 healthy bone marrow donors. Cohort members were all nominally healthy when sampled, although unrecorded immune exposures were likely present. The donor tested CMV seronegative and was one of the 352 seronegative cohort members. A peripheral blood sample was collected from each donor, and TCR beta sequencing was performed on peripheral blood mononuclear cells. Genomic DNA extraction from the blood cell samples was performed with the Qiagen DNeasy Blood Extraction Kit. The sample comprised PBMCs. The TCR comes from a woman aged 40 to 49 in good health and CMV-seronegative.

The DNA sequence follows: TGTGCCAGCAGTCCGAGACTAGCGGGGGTCTACAATGAGCAGTTCTTC. It specifies CASSPRLAGVYNEQFF. The receptor chain draws on TRBV28 and TRBJ2-1; 12 bases in the junction line up with TRBD2. The V end gives up 5 bases and the J end 3 bases, leaving 5 bases in the junction not matched to a gene. CDR1 and CDR2 are read off the germline V gene as MDHEN and SYDVKM. The cysteine opens and the phenylalanine closes a CDR3 of 16 amino acids. CDR3 DNA only is kept here, 48 bases in frame from base 1.